Sequencing of this TCR beta chain was carried out in a study of cytomegalovirus exposure and HLA in healthy donors. General study results and limits: Analyzed later, most CMV-associated TCR beta chains appeared HLA-restricted.

The CDR3 spans 13 residues. Germline CDR1 is SEHNR and CDR2 is FQNEAQ (reference sequence). V gave up 6 bases and J gave up 0 bases, with 5 bases separating them. This clone was detected a few times. Its antigen is unidentified. A multiplex PCR was run with 60 Vbeta primers and 13 Jbeta primers. Here immunoSEQ multiplex PCR was the method, and the copy in TCRdb shows in-frame clones only, minus some. The table records roughly 120,000 clones, around 80% of them present only once. This sequence joins TRBV7-9 and TRBJ2-2; D remains ambiguous. Input material: PBMCs. This sequence was found in a man aged 25 to 40 in good health and CMV-seropositive. The CDR3 spells CASRDSNTGELFF. As DNA, the CDR3 is TGTGCCAGCAGAGACTCGAACACCGGGGAGCTGTTTTTT.